The present entry profiles one T cell receptor beta chain with its context. Antigen specificity is unknown. The data stem from a study of human thymus T cells. Sequencing used immunoSEQ multiplex PCR; TCRdb keeps in-frame clones, though not all of them. Of under 150,000 clones in the sample, just under 95% are singletons; the top ten hold 0.02% to 0.025%. Thymic material originated from resections removed in the course of corrective heart surgery. Having corrective surgery for congenital heart defects, healthy Finnish infants were the ones who donated. Germline V gene sequence: CDR1 KGHSH, CDR2 LQKENI. This CDR3 has 17 residues. Trimming took off 2 bases at V and 2 bases at J, with 15 bases between the two ends. Whole-study results and caveats: There were highly overlapping thymic repertoires among unrelated individuals, as related research reported. Across thymic and blood repertoires, the usage of V and J genes appeared to be biased.

Sequencing used thymus tissue. This TCR was recovered from a boy under two years old with a congenital heart defect but otherwise immunologically healthy. J is TRBJ1-4 and V is TRBV18; D is perhaps TRBD1 (5 bases). The CDR3: CASSPDRKGATNEKLFF. As DNA, the CDR3 is TGTGCCAGCTCACCAGACCGGAAAGGGGCGACTAATGAAAAACTGTTTTTT.